This entry is about one T cell receptor (beta chain). Its target is unknown. This CDR3 is built from 14 residues. CDR1 is SGHDT and CDR2 is YYEEEE in the germline V gene. Germline trimming cut 4 bases from V and 5 bases from J; bases unmatched to any gene: 6. Preparing the TCRbeta library involved the use of unique molecular identifiers. MiXCR, run by TCRdb on the PCR reads, gives a single entry per CDR3 protein. The table includes more than 400,000 distinct CDR3 sequences, roughly 43% detected once. This record belongs to a study of T-cell reconstitution after alpha-beta-depleted transplantation in children. General study points: Expanded clones from the graft, numbering several hundred, reportedly supplied alpha-beta T cells about two months after transplant.

The TCR comes from a girl aged 2 to 9 with aplastic anemia, due to receive a stem cell transplant. The chain carries TRBV5-6 and TRBJ1-5; 7 bases are shared with TRBD1. The sequencing used PBMCs, collected before TCRalphabeta/CD19-depleted stem cell transplant. CDR3 residues: CASSRDSLDQPQHF. CDR3 in DNA: TGTGCCAGCAGCCGGGACAGCCTAGATCAGCCCCAGCATTTT.